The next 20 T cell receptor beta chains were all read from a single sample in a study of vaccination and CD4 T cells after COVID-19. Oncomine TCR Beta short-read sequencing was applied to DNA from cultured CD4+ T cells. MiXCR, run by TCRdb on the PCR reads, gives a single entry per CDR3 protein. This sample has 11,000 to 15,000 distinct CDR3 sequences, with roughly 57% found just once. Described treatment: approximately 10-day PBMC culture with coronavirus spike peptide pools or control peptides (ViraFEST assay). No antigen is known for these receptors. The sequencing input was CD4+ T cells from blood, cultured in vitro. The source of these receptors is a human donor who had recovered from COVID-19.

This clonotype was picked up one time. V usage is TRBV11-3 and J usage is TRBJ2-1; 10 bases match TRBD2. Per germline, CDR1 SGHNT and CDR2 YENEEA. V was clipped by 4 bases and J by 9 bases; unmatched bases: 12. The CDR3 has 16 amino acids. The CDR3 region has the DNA TGTGCCAGCAGCTCGATCGATGTAGCGGGAGGACGTGAGCAGTTCTTC. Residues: CASSSIDVAGGREQFF.

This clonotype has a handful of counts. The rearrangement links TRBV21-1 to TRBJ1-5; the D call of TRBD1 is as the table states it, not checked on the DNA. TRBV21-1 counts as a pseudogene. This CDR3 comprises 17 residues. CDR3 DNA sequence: TGTGCCAGCACCCAACAAGGGGGACATTATAGCAATCAGCCCCAGCATTTT. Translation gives CASTQQGGHYSNQPQHF.

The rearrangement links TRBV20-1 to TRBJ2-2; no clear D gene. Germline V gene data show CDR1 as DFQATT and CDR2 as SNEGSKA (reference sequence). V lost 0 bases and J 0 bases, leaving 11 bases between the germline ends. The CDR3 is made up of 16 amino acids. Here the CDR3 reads CSARDLVGTNTGELFF. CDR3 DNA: TGCAGTGCTAGAGATCTGGTGGGGACGAACACCGGGGAGCTGTTTTTT.

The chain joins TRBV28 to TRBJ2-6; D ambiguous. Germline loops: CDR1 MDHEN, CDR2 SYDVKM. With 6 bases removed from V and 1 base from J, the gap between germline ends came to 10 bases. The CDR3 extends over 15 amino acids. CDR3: CASSPSASGANVLTF. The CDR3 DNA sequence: TGTGCCAGCAGCCCATCGGCGTCTGGGGCCAACGTCCTGACTTTC.

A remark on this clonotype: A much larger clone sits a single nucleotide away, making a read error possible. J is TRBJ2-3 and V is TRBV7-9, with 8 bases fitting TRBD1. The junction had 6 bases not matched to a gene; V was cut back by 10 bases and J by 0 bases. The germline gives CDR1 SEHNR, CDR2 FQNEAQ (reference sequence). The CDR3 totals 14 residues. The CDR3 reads CATTGGSSTDTQYF. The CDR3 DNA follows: TGTGCCACCACAGGGGGAAGTAGCACAGATACGCAGTATTTT.

For the CDR3, the DNA is TGTGCCAGTAGGCTTTCCGGGACAGGGGGACATCAGCCCCAGCATTTT. Amino acids: CASRLSGTGGHQPQHF. The chain joins TRBV19 to TRBJ1-5; TRBD1 agrees at 11 bases. CDR1 LNHDA and CDR2 SQIVND come from the germline V gene (reference sequence). CDR3 length equals 16 residues. V was pared by 6 bases and J by 5 bases, with 9 bases of the junction left unmatched.

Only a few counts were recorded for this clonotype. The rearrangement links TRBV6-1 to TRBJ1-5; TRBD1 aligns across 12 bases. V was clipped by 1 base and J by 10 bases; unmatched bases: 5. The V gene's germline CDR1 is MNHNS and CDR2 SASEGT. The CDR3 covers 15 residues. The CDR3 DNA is TGTGCCAGCAGTGAAGGGGGACAGGGGGCGGATCCCCAGCATTTT. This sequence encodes CASSEGGQGADPQHF.

CDR3 amino acids: CATSRGEGNNYGYTF. The CDR3 coding sequence is TGTGCCACCAGCAGGGGGGAAGGGAATAACTATGGCTACACCTTC. The V and J genes are TRBV15 and TRBJ1-2, with D perhaps matching TRBD1 (5 bases). CDR1 is LNHNV and CDR2 is YYDKDF in the germline V gene (reference sequence). The length of the CDR3 is 15 residues. V was pared by 3 bases and J by 1 base, with 12 bases between. The variable domain in full, with the rest retrieved from reference TRBV15 and TRBJ1-2, is DAMVIQNPRYQVTQFGKPVTLSCSQTLNHNVMYWYQQKSSQAPKLLFHYYDKDFNNEADTPDNFQSRRPNTSFCFLDIRSPGLGDTAMYLCATSRGEGNNYGYTFGSGTRLTVV.

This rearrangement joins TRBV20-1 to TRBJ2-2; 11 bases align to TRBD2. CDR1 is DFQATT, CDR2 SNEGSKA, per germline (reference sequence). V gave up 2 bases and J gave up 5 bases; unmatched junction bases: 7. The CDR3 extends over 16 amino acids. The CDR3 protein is CSARSLLAGATGELFF. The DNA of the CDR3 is TGCAGTGCTAGATCCTTACTAGCGGGAGCGACCGGGGAGCTGTTTTTT.

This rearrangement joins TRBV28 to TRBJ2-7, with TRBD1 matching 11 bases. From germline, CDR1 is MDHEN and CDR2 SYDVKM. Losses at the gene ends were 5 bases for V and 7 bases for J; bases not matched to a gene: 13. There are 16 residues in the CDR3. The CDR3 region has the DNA TGTGCCAGCAGTATAACCGGGACAGGGGGTCCATTGGAGCAGTACTTC. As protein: CASSITGTGGPLEQYF.

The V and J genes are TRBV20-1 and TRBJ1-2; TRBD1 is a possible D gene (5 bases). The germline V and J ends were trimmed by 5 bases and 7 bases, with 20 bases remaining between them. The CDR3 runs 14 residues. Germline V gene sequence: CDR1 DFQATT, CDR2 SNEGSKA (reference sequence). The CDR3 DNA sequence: TGCAGTGCTCGAAATCCAGGGATATCTGTTGGCTACACCTTC. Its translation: CSARNPGISVGYTF.

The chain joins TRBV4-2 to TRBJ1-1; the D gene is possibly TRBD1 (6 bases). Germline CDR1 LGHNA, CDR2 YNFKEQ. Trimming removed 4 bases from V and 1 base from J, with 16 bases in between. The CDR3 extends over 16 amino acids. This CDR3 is CASSPRGDTTNTEAFF. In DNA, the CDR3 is TGTGCCAGCAGCCCCCGTGGGGACACGACGAACACTGAAGCTTTCTTT.

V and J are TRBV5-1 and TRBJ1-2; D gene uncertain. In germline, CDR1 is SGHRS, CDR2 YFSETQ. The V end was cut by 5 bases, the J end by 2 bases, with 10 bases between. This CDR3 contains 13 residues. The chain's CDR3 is CASRPSGNYGYTF. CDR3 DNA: TGCGCCAGCAGACCAAGCGGGAACTATGGCTACACCTTC. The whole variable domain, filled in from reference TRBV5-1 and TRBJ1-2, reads KAGVTQTPRYLIKTRGQQVTLSCSPISGHRSVSWYQQTPGQGLQFLFEYFSETQRNKGNFPGRFSGRQFSNSRSEMNVSTLELGDSALYLCASRPSGNYGYTFGSGTRLTVV.

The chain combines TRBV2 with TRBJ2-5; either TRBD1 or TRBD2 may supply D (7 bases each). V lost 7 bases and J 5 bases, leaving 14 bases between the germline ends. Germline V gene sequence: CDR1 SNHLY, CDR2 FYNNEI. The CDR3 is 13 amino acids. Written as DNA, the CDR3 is TGTGCCAGCAATCGCCAGGGGGGGGAGACCCAGTACTTC. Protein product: CASNRQGGETQYF.

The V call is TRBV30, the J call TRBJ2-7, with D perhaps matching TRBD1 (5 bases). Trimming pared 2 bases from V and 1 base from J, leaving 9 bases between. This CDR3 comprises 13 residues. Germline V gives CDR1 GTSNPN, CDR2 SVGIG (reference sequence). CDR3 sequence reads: CAWSRDSSYEQYF. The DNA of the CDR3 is TGTGCCTGGAGTAGAGACAGTTCCTACGAGCAGTACTTC.

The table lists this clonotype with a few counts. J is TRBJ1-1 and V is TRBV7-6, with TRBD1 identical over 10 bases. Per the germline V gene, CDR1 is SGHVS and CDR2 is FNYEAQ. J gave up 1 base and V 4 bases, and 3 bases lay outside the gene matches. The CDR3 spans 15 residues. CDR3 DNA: TGTGCCAGCAGCTCTCGACAGGGGGCGAACACTGAAGCTTTCTTT. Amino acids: CASSSRQGANTEAFF.

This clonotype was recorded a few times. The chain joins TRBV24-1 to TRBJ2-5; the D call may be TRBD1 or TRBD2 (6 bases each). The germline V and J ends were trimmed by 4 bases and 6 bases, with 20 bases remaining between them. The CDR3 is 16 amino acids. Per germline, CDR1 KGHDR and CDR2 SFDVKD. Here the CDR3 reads CATSDSGGPGAKTQYF. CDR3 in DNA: TGTGCCACCAGTGACTCCGGGGGCCCGGGCGCGAAGACCCAGTACTTC.

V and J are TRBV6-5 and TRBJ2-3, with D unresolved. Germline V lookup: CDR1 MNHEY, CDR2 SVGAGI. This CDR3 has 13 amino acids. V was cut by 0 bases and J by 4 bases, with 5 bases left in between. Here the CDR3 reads CASSYSWADTQYF. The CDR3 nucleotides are TGTGCCAGCAGTTACTCCTGGGCAGATACGCAGTATTTT.

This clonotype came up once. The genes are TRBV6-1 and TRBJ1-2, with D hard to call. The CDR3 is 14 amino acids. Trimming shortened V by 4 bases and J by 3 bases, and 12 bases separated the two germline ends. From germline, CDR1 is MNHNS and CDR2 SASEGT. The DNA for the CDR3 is TGTGCCAGCAGTGTAACCTCCCTTGACTATGGCTACACCTTC. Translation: CASSVTSLDYGYTF.

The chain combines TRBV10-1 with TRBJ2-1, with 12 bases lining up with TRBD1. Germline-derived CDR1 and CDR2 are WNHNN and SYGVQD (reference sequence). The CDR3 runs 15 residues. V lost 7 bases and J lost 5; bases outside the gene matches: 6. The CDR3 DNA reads TGCGCCAGCACTCCGGGACAGGGGGCCCACAATGAGCAGTTCTTC. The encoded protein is CASTPGQGAHNEQFF.